The T cell receptor beta chain under discussion was sequenced for a study of blood T cell repertoires in COVID-19. Assay used: immunoSEQ multiplex PCR; TCRdb lists only in-frame clones, some missing. The sample lists 180,000 or so clones; 65% to 85% were seen once. V was cut by 1 base and J by 11 bases, with 12 bases left in between. Germline CDR1 and CDR2: GTSNPN and SVGIG (reference sequence). This CDR3 contains 13 residues. The rearrangement links TRBV30 to TRBJ1-6; D call uncertain. Sequencing was carried out using PBMCs or T cells enriched from blood (not recorded which). This clonotype was sampled from a woman aged 60-75 years who had recovered from COVID-19. The CDR3 DNA is TGTGCCTGGAGTGGCGAGCAGGTAGCACCCCTCCACTTT. Its translation is CAWSGEQVAPLHF.